This TCR beta chain is from a study of regulatory T cells in long-lasting Graves disease (dated by TCRdb to 2020 to 2023). Background on the whole study: Persistent Graves' disease was defined as persistently positive TSH receptor autoantibodies together with antithyroid drug treatment for over 5 years. Antithyroid drugs had been taken for 8.5 to 12 years on average by persistent Graves' disease patients in the clinical cohort. The study was registered as a clinical trial and conducted in China. This study used TCR sequencing and RNA sequencing of peripheral blood to compare persistent Graves' disease patients against newly diagnosed Graves' disease patients. A total of approximately 35 samples underwent TCR sequencing: some 13 from persistent and roughly 20 from newly diagnosed Graves' disease patients.

Read against the paper, the sample's time point label means: persistent/refractory GD, antithyroid drugs over 5 years with positive TRAb. For both TCR sequencing and RNA sequencing, RNA was extracted from PBMCs using TRIzol. The diagnosis of Graves' disease followed American Thyroid Association guidelines. Recruitment of patients was carried out at an endocrinology department in Xi'an, China. Each patient gave approximately 10 milliliters of peripheral blood, collected in an EDTA anticoagulant tube. Ficoll Paque Plus density gradient separation was used to isolate PBMCs, and no further T cell sorting was done. An Agilent 2100 Bioanalyzer and agarose gel were used to check RNA quality, while a NanoDrop 2000 measured RNA concentration. To prepare the library, multiplex PCR was applied. Sequencer: Illumina HiSeq 4000. iRepertoire HTBI primers and Arm-PCR amplification of CDR3 regions were used to construct TCR beta libraries. Gel purification was performed on PCR products prior to sequencing. The authors' analysis ran thus. Across samples, some 62 TRBV and around 15 TRBJ segments were identified and used for gene usage analysis of CDR3 amino acid clonotypes. COPE and FqMerger were used to merge the filtered high-quality paired reads into contigs. BLAST was used to align contigs to IMGT TRBV, TRBD and TRBJ reference genes, with CDR3 defined following IMGT. Any clonotype with a frequency above 0.1% was classified as a highly expanded clone. Shannon entropy served as the measure of repertoire diversity, while the Gini coefficient captured V-J evenness. A clonotype was considered public if more than one individual shared it. TCRdb cleaned the public reads at Q25 with fastp, built clones with MiXCR and kept in-frame beta chains. Each CDR3 protein gets just one entry, which takes the most common genes and DNA from the rows behind it. The authors' filters were not applied to this entry. For this sample the table gives roughly 450,000 distinct CDR3 sequences, of which 20% to 25% were detected only once. About 12% of the sample rests with the top ten.

Results and caveats for the whole study, not just this receptor: Persistent disease showed preferential use of TRBV28, TRBJ1-2 and TRBJ2-5, whereas newly diagnosed disease favored TRBV20-1 and TRBJ2-1. Only peripheral blood was studied, because thyroid tissue, the primary lesion, was inaccessible. The small sample size was acknowledged by the authors as a limitation that may reduce accuracy. Compared with newly diagnosed patients, patients with persistent Graves' disease had lower TCR Shannon entropy and fewer highly expanded clones, which suggests clonal expansion. More public clonotypes were shared among persistent patients (under 3,000) than among newly diagnosed patients (966). Only the TCR beta chain was sequenced and analyzed.

This clonotype was counted only a few times. What antigen it recognizes has not been identified. Base-call qualities are not available, and no considerably larger clone is one nucleotide away. Via the germline V gene, CDR1 is MNHNS and CDR2 SASEGT. Germline trimming: 8 bases from V, 5 bases from J; junction bases outside gene matches: 9. The CDR3 starts with the cysteine, ends with the phenylalanine, and has 14 residues. Kept here is only the CDR3 DNA, which spans 42 bases and is read in frame from base 1. The rearrangement combines TRBV6-1 with TRBJ1-5; 7 middle bases align to TRBD1. The receptor's source is a female donor with Graves disease. Sequenced material: peripheral blood mononuclear cells (PBMCs), taken when the disease was refractory, from a patient treated with antithyroid drugs. CDR3 protein: CASGRDSKYQPQHF. The DNA sequence follows: TGTGCCAGCGGGCGGGACAGCAAATATCAGCCCCAGCATTTT.